What follows are 22 T cell receptor beta chains derived from one specimen sequenced in a study of T cells in Graves' hyperthyroidism and ophthalmopathy. RNA transcripts gave rise to amplified TCR beta CDR3 regions. The HTBI primer set was used in a first-round RT-PCR of the TCR CDR3. TCRdb re-called the multiplex PCR reads with MiXCR, one entry per CDR3 protein. The sample yields about 210,000 distinct CDR3 sequences, approximately 17% seen once. Sequenced input: blood. These receptors were obtained from a man over 45 with Graves' hyperthyroidism.

The chain is built from TRBV30 and TRBJ2-1; the D gene is possibly TRBD2 (5 bases). V was shortened by 0 bases and J by 0 bases, with 9 bases between the two germline ends. The CDR3 is made up of 15 amino acids. Germline values: CDR1 GTSNPN, CDR2 SVGIG (reference sequence). The CDR3 region has the DNA TGTGCCTGGAGTGTAGGACTCAGCTCCTACAATGAGCAGTTCTTC. Translation: CAWSVGLSSYNEQFF. The whole variable domain, filled in from reference TRBV30 and TRBJ2-1, reads SQTIHQWPATLVQPVGSPLSLECTVEGTSNPNLYWYRQAAGRGLQLLFYSVGIGQISSEVPQNLSASRPQDRQFILSSKKLLLSDSGFYLCAWSVGLSSYNEQFFGPGTRLTVL.

This clonotype appeared many times. The CDR3 DNA reads TGTGCCAGCAGTCCTGGACGGGGATGGTATGGCTACACCTTC. Its protein product is CASSPGRGWYGYTF. The chain joins TRBV3-1 to TRBJ1-2, with D uncertain. V was shortened by 6 bases and J by 5 bases, with 16 bases between the two germline ends. CDR1 is LGHDT and CDR2 is YNNKEL in the germline V gene (reference sequence). The CDR3 sequence is 14 residues long. The full variable domain, in which reference TRBV3-1 and TRBJ1-2 provide the parts outside the CDR3, is DTAVSQTPKYLVTQMGNDKSIKCEQNLGHDTMYWYKQDSKKFLKIMFSYNNKELIINETVPNRFSPKSPDKAHLNLHINSLELGDSAVYFCASSPGRGWYGYTFGSGTRLTVV.

V is TRBV27 and J is TRBJ2-1, with 7 bases lining up with TRBD2. The CDR3 is 14 residues long. After removal of 6 bases from V and 5 bases from J, the junction contained 7 bases not matched to a gene. CDR1 is MNHEY and CDR2 is SMNVEV in the germline V gene (reference sequence). The CDR3 nucleotides are TGTGCCAGCAGATCCGGGGGGACTAACAATGAGCAGTTCTTC. Its protein is CASRSGGTNNEQFF.

The rearrangement links TRBV5-4 to TRBJ1-2; D call uncertain. Trimming removed 5 bases at V and 8 bases at J, with 10 bases between. The germline gives CDR1 SGHNT, CDR2 YYREEE (reference sequence). This CDR3 comprises 11 residues. The CDR3 spells CASRTERGYTF. The CDR3 DNA follows: TGTGCCAGCAGGACCGAGAGAGGCTACACCTTC. The full variable domain, completed using reference TRBV5-4 and TRBJ1-2, is ETGVTQSPTHLIKTRGQQVTLRCSSQSGHNTVSWYQQALGQGPQFIFQYYREEENGRGNFPPRFSGLQFPNYSSELNVNALELDDSALYLCASRTERGYTFGSGTRLTVV.

The chain recombines TRBV7-9 with TRBJ1-1; tentatively, D is TRBD1 (6 bases). Germline CDR1 and CDR2: SEHNR and FQNEAQ (reference sequence). The ends were cut back, 5 bases at V and 13 bases at J, with 17 bases in the middle. The CDR3 loop spans 12 amino acids. This CDR3 is CASSDQVGGHFF. The CDR3 bases are TGTGCCAGCAGCGATCAAGTCGGGGGCCATTTCTTT.

This clonotype was counted many times. The genes are TRBV5-6 and TRBJ2-3; unclear D gene. This CDR3 region has 13 residues. V lost 4 bases, J lost 0 bases, and 6 bases lay in between. The V gene's germline CDR1 is SGHDT and CDR2 YYEEEE. The DNA of the CDR3 is TGTGCCAGCAGCGCCTACAGCACAGATACGCAGTATTTT. This gives the protein CASSAYSTDTQYF.

Many counts were recorded for this clonotype. The chain is built from TRBV20-1 and TRBJ1-1; D is uncertain. Germline lookup yields CDR1 DFQATT and CDR2 SNEGSKA (reference sequence). This CDR3 region has 12 residues. Trimming removed 3 bases from V and 0 bases from J, with 5 bases in between. The CDR3 region has the DNA TGCAGTGCTAGGGTTTTGAACACTGAAGCTTTCTTT. This codes for CSARVLNTEAFF.

This clonotype was recorded at least ten times. The chain has TRBV27 and TRBJ2-1; D not resolved. The CDR3 length is 14 residues. Trimming stripped 6 bases from V and 6 bases from J, with 15 bases between. CDR1 MNHEY and CDR2 SMNVEV come from the germline V gene (reference sequence). This chain's CDR3 is CASSPILEPNEQFF. CDR3 nucleotide sequence: TGTGCCAGCAGCCCTATCTTAGAGCCCAATGAGCAGTTCTTC.

The chain uses TRBV2 and TRBJ2-5; D is perhaps TRBD2 (6 bases). The length of the CDR3 is 13 residues. Trimming stripped 8 bases from V and 2 bases from J, with 12 bases between. CDR1 SNHLY and CDR2 FYNNEI come from the germline V gene. Written as DNA, the CDR3 is TGTGCCAGCGTCCGCGGGGCACAAGAGACCCAGTACTTC. Translation gives CASVRGAQETQYF.

There are many counts of this clonotype. V usage is TRBV20-1 and J usage is TRBJ2-1, with D tentatively TRBD1 (6 bases). CDR1 is DFQATT, CDR2 SNEGSKA, per germline (reference sequence). Trimming pared 6 bases from V and 4 bases from J, leaving 10 bases between. The CDR3 runs to 12 residues. CDR3 sequence: CSAPQGYNEQFF. As DNA, the CDR3 is TGCAGTGCCCCGCAGGGGTACAATGAGCAGTTCTTC.

The chain has TRBV6-1 and TRBJ1-2, with 10 bases matching TRBD1. The trim removed 8 bases at V and 3 bases at J, leaving 6 bases unmatched. Germline V CDR1 and CDR2: MNHNS, SASEGT. The CDR3 contains 14 residues. The DNA of the CDR3 is TGTGCCAGCTCGGGACAGGGGAATTACTATGGCTACACCTTC. Translating it yields CASSGQGNYYGYTF.

Turning to this clonotype: A single base separates this from a much larger clone, so it may be a read error. The chain has TRBV2 and TRBJ2-2; 9 bases line up with TRBD1. CDR3 length equals 13 residues. Per germline, CDR1 SNHLY and CDR2 FYNNEI. The chain's CDR3 is CASREQGAGELSF. The CDR3 bases are TGTGCCAGCAGGGAACAGGGGGCGGGGGAGCTGTCTTTT.

This clonotype was recorded at least ten times. The chain couples TRBV20-1 to TRBJ2-4, with TRBD2 matching over 9 bases. Trimming cost V 6 bases and J 3 bases; bases outside gene matches: 3. Germline CDR1 and CDR2: DFQATT and SNEGSKA (reference sequence). The CDR3 has 13 amino acids. Here the CDR3 reads CSAGGGDKNIQYF. The CDR3 DNA follows: TGCAGTGCCGGCGGGGGGGACAAAAACATTCAGTACTTC.

The V and J genes are TRBV10-3 and TRBJ1-1, with 9 bases fitting TRBD1. The CDR3 loop spans 14 amino acids. The trim removed 2 bases at V and 4 bases at J, leaving 2 bases unmatched. Looked up from germline, CDR1 is ENHRY and CDR2 is SYGVKD. CDR3 loop: CAISERQGVTEAFF. CDR3 coding DNA: TGTGCCATCAGTGAGAGACAGGGGGTCACTGAAGCTTTCTTT.

This clonotype was counted only a few times. This chain uses TRBV2 with TRBJ2-1, with 8 bases fitting TRBD2. V lost 5 bases and J lost 2; bases outside the gene matches: 5. This CDR3 is 15 amino acids long. Germline V gene lookup returns CDR1 SNHLY and CDR2 FYNNEI. The CDR3 loop reads CASSLTSATYNEQFF. The CDR3 bases are TGTGCCAGCAGTTTGACTAGCGCTACCTACAATGAGCAGTTCTTC. The whole variable domain, remainder taken from reference TRBV2 and TRBJ2-1, is EPEVTQTPSHQVTQMGQEVILRCVPISNHLYFYWYRQILGQKVEFLVSFYNNEISEKSEIFDDQFSVERPDGSNFTLKIRSTKLEDSAMYFCASSLTSATYNEQFFGPGTRLTVL.

Ten or more counts support this clonotype. The J gene is TRBJ2-1, the V gene TRBV11-2; D is unclear. V was clipped by 9 bases and J by 6 bases, with 21 bases between them. The CDR3 sequence is 15 residues long. Germline values: CDR1 SGHAT, CDR2 FQNNGV. The CDR3 spells CARGIGKGYVNEQFF. The CDR3 nucleotides are TGTGCCAGGGGCATTGGGAAAGGGTATGTCAATGAGCAGTTCTTC.

This clonotype was seen a handful of times. Possible read error: a much larger clone is one base away. J is TRBJ1-5 and V is TRBV12-3 or TRBV12-4; 7 bases match TRBD1. V lost 6 bases, J lost 2 bases, and 4 bases stayed unmatched. The CDR3 length is 14 residues. The CDR3 sequence: CASSHTGGNQPQHF. Written as DNA, the CDR3 is TGTGCCAGCAGCCACACAGGGGGCAATCAGCCCCAGCATTTT.

As DNA, the CDR3 is TGCGCCAGCATCCTGGCAGAGAACACTGAAGCTTTCTTT. Amino acid sequence: CASILAENTEAFF. The chain uses TRBV5-1 and TRBJ1-1; no reliable D call. V was pared by 6 bases and J by 1 base, with 10 bases between. Germline V gene sequence: CDR1 SGHRS, CDR2 YFSETQ. The CDR3 covers 13 residues.

The chain joins TRBV4-1 to TRBJ1-4; D not certain. This CDR3 comprises 11 residues. Trimming took 2 bases from V and 10 from J, leaving 5 bases between them. Germline-derived CDR1 and CDR2 are MGHRA and YSYEKL. This CDR3 is CASSQRVKLFF. DNA for the CDR3: TGCGCCAGCAGCCAAAGAGTAAAACTGTTTTTT.

This clonotype was picked up many times. One junction end disagrees with the germline gene, perhaps due to a read error. This chain joins TRBV5-1 and TRBJ2-3; possibly TRBD2 for D (6 bases). Germline CDR1 SGHRS, CDR2 YFSETQ. This CDR3 is built from 14 residues. The chain's CDR3 is CASSPGGGTDTQYF. The CDR3 coding sequence is TGTGCCAGCAGCCCCGGGGGTGGCACAGATACGCAGTATTTT. The full variable domain, with the rest looked up from reference TRBV5-1 and TRBJ2-3, is KAGVTQTPRYLIKTRGQQVTLSCSPISGHRSVSWYQQTPGQGLQFLFEYFSETQRNKGNFPGRFSGRQFSNSRSEMNVSTLELGDSALYLCASSPGGGTDTQYFGPGTRLTVL.

There are many counts of this clonotype. The gene calls are TRBV28 and TRBJ2-3; D possibly matches TRBD1 or TRBD2 (5 bases each). Trimming pared 6 bases from V and 1 base from J, leaving 14 bases between. The germline CDR1 and CDR2 sequences are MDHEN and SYDVKM. The length of the CDR3 is 15 residues. The CDR3 DNA sequence: TGTGCCAGCAGACGTGGGGGTCCCGGCACAGATACGCAGTATTTT. It codes for CASRRGGPGTDTQYF.

This clonotype was detected a few times. V gene TRBV11-2 combines with J gene TRBJ2-2; no clear D gene. The V gene's germline CDR1 is SGHAT and CDR2 FQNNGV. CDR3 length: 15 residues. V was cut by 0 bases and J by 2 bases, with 7 bases left in between. This CDR3 reads CASSLDAGNTGELFF. Written as DNA, the CDR3 is TGTGCCAGCAGCTTAGATGCCGGTAACACCGGGGAGCTGTTTTTT.